This T cell receptor (beta chain) was found in a study of cytomegalovirus exposure and HLA in healthy donors. General observations from the study: When analyzed later, a missense DCLRE1C variant was found to be linked to TCR beta V- and J-gene trimming.

CDR1 is SGHNT and CDR2 is YENEEA in the germline V gene. V gave up 3 bases and J gave up 6 bases, with 12 bases separating them. The CDR3 covers 14 residues. This clone turned up a few times. Its antigen is unidentified. Both 60 Vbeta primers and 13 Jbeta primers went into the PCR. TCRdb's table, derived via immunoSEQ multiplex PCR, lists solely in-frame clones and lacks some. Of about 82,000 clones listed, approximately 81% are singletons. This clonotype was obtained from a woman aged 45-59 years in good health and CMV-seropositive. The J gene is TRBJ2-1, the V gene TRBV11-3; weak D call: TRBD2 (5 bases). Sequencing was performed on PBMCs. The CDR3 protein is CASSFSLAANEQFF. The CDR3 coding sequence is TGTGCCAGCAGCTTTAGTCTAGCTGCCAATGAGCAGTTCTTC. The variable domain in full, with the rest retrieved from reference TRBV11-3 and TRBJ2-1, is EAGVVQSPRYKIIEKKQPVAFWCNPISGHNTLYWYLQNLGQGPELLIRYENEEAVDDSQLPKDRFSAERLKGVDSTLKIQPAELGDSAVYLCASSFSLAANEQFFGPGTRLTVL.